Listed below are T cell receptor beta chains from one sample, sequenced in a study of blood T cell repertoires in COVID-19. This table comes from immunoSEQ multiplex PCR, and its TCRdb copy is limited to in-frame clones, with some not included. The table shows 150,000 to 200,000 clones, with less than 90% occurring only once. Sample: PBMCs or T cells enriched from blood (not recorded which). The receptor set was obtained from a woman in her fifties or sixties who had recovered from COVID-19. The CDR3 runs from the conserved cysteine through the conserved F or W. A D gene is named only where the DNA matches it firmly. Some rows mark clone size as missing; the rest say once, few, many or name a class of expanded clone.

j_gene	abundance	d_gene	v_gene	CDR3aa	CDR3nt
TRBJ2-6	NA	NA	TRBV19	CASSTRGSSGANVLTF	TGTGCCAGTAGTACCCGGGGGAGCTCTGGGGCCAACGTCCTGACTTTC
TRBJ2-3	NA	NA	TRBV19	CASSPQGPSTDTQYF	TGTGCCAGTAGTCCACAGGGCCCCAGCACAGATACGCAGTATTTT
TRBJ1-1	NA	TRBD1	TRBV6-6	CASSPTGVSSEAFF	TGTGCCAGCAGTCCCACAGGGGTTTCATCTGAAGCTTTCTTT
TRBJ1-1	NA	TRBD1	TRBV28	CASTSPGQGNTEAFF	TGTGCCAGCACTTCCCCGGGACAGGGGAACACTGAAGCTTTCTTT
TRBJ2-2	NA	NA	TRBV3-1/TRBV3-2	CASSQGPGLITGELFF	TGTGCCAGCAGCCAAGGGCCGGGACTCATCACCGGGGAGCTGTTTTTT
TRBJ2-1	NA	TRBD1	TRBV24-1	CATSASGGPHNNEQFF	TGTGCCACCAGTGCGTCAGGGGGCCCCCACAACAATGAGCAGTTCTTC
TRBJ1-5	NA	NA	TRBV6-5	CASSYGTHSNQPQHF	TGTGCCAGCAGTTACGGTACTCATAGCAATCAGCCCCAGCATTTT
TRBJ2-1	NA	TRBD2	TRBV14	CASSQDWASGSHEQFF	TGTGCCAGCAGCCAAGATTGGGCTAGCGGGAGCCATGAGCAGTTCTTC
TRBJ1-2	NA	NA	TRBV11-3	CASSWRGNGYTF	TGTGCCAGCAGCTGGCGGGGTAATGGCTACACCTTC
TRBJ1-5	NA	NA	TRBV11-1	CASSLSDTQPQHF	TGTGCCAGCAGCTTATCCGACACACAGCCCCAGCATTTT
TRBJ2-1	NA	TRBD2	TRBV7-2	CASSPGVGTSGGARQFF	TGTGCCAGCAGCCCCGGGGTGGGGACTAGCGGGGGGGCCAGGCAGTTCTTC
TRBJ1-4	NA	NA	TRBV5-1	CASTTSAGTNEKLFF	TGCGCCAGCACGACTAGTGCAGGGACTAATGAAAAACTGTTTTTT
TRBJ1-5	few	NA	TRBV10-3	CAISDPGQFNQPQHF	TGTGCCATCAGTGACCCCGGACAGTTCAATCAGCCCCAGCATTTT
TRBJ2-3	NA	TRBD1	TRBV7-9	CASSLTGPTGGGTDTQYF	TGTGCCAGCAGCTTAACGGGGCCGACAGGGGGAGGCACAGATACGCAGTATTTT
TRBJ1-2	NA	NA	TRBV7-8	CASSRGLNYGYTF	TGTGCCAGCAGCCGGGGCCTTAACTATGGCTACACCTTC
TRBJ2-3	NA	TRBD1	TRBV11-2	CASSLGQGHTDTQYF	TGTGCCAGCAGCCTAGGACAGGGACACACAGATACGCAGTATTTT
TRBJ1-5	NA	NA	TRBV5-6	CASSLDSSNQPQHF	TGTGCCAGCAGCTTGGACAGCAGCAATCAGCCCCAGCATTTT
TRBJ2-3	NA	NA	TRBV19	CASSILLGSADTQYF	TGTGCCAGTAGTATCCTACTAGGGTCGGCAGATACGCAGTATTTT
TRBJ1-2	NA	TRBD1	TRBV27	CASSKPGQGNYGYTF	TGTGCCAGCAGTAAGCCGGGACAGGGAAACTATGGCTACACCTTC
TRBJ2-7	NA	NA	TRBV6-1	CASSELGREQYF	TGTGCCAGCAGTGAACTAGGGAGGGAGCAGTACTTC
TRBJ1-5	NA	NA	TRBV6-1	CASSEGNAGNQPQHF	TGTGCCAGCAGTGAAGGGAACGCAGGAAATCAGCCCCAGCATTTT
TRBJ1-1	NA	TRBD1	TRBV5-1	CASSPGGQNTEAFF	TGCGCCAGCAGCCCAGGGGGGCAGAACACTGAAGCTTTCTTT
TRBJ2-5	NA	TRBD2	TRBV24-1	CATSDSGRALYGETQYF	TGTGCCACCAGTGATTCGGGGAGGGCTTTGTACGGAGAGACCCAGTACTTC
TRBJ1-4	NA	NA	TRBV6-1	CASSESQKLFF	TGTGCCAGCAGTGAAAGCCAAAAACTGTTTTTT
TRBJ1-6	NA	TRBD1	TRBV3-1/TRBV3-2	CASSPRTGGRSPLHF	TGTGCCAGCAGCCCAAGGACAGGCGGCCGTTCACCCCTCCACTTT
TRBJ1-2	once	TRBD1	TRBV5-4	CASSLDRTGGISGYTF	TGTGCCAGCAGCTTGGATAGGACAGGGGGCATTAGTGGCTACACCTTC
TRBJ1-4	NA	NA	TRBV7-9	CASSLGGGTNEKLFF	TGTGCCAGCAGCTTAGGGGGAGGAACTAATGAAAAACTGTTTTTT
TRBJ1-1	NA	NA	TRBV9	CASSVDSKGAVEAFF	TGTGCCAGCAGCGTAGATTCTAAAGGCGCGGTGGAAGCTTTCTTT
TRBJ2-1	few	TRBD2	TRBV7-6	CASSPQTSGKQFF	TGTGCCAGCAGCCCCCAGACTAGCGGAAAGCAGTTCTTC
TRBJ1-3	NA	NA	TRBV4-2	CASSQGGVGGNTIYF	TGTGCCAGCAGCCAAGGAGGAGTGGGTGGAAACACCATATATTTT
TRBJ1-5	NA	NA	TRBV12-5	CASGLASGGNQPQHF	TGTGCTAGTGGCCTAGCCTCCGGAGGCAATCAGCCCCAGCATTTT
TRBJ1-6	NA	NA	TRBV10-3	CAISTGQQNSPLHF	TGTGCCATCAGTACCGGACAGCAGAATTCACCCCTCCACTTT
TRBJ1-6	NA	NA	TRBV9	CASSVGSFSPLHF	TGTGCCAGCAGCGTAGGGAGCTTCTCACCCCTCCACTTT
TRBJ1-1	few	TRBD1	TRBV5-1	CASSLRGRGRVNTEAFF	TGCGCCAGCAGCTTGCGTGGCAGGGGGCGAGTGAACACTGAAGCTTTCTTT
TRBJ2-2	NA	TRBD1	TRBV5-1	CASSLAGQDTGELFF	TGCGCCAGCAGCTTGGCTGGACAGGACACCGGGGAGCTGTTTTTT
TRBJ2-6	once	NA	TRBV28	CASSTAGTGANVLTF	TGTGCCAGCAGTACGGCAGGGACTGGGGCCAACGTCCTGACTTTC
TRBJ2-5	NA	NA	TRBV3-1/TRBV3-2	CASSQDPRGQETQYF	TGTGCCAGCAGCCAAGATCCCCGGGGGCAAGAGACCCAGTACTTC
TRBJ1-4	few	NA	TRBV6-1	CASSETGQWEKLFF	TGTGCCAGCAGTGAGACAGGTCAATGGGAAAAACTGTTTTTT
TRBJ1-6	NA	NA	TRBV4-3	CASSQAGEHSPLHF	TGCGCCAGCAGCCAAGCAGGGGAACATTCACCCCTCCACTTT
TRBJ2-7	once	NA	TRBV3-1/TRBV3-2	CASSQVDGTKQYF	TGTGCCAGCAGCCAAGTAGACGGGACAAAGCAGTACTTC
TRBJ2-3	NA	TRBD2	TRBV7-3	CASSYGLAGGPIDTQYF	TGTGCCAGCAGCTACGGACTAGCGGGAGGGCCGATAGATACGCAGTATTTT
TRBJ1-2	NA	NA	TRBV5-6	CASSLQADYGYTF	TGTGCCAGCAGCTTGCAGGCCGACTATGGCTACACCTTC
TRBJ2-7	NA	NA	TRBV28	CASGSQGAPSYEQYF	TGTGCCAGCGGAAGCCAGGGTGCGCCCTCCTACGAGCAGTACTTC
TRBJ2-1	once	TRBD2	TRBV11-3	CASSRAGAGDNEQFF	TGTGCCAGCAGCCGAGCGGGAGCGGGAGACAATGAGCAGTTCTTC
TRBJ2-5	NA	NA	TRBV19	CASSNRRGETQYF	TGTGCCAGTAGTAATAGGAGGGGAGAGACCCAGTACTTC